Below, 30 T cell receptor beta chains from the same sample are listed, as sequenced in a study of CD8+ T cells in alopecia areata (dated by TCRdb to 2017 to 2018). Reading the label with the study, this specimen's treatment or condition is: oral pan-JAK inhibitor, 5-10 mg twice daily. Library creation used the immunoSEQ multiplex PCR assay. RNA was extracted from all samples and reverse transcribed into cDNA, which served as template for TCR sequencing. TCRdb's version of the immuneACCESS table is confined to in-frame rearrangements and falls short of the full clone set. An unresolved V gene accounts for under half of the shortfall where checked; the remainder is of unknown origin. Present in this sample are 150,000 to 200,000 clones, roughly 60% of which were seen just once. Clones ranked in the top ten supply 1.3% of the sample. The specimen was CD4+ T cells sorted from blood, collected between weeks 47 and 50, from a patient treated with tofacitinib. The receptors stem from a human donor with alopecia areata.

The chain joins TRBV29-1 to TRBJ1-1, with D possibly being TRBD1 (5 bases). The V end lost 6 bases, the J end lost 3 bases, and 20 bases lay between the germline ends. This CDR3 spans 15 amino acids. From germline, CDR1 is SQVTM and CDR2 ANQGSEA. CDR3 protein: CSVTGTPPEDTEAFF. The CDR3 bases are TGCAGCGTAACCGGGACCCCTCCGGAGGACACTGAAGCTTTCTTT.

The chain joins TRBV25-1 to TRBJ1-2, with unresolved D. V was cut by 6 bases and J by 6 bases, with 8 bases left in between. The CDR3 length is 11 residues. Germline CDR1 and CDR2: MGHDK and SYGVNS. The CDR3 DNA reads TGTGCCAGCAGGTCGCGCGATGGCTACACCTTC. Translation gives CASRSRDGYTF.

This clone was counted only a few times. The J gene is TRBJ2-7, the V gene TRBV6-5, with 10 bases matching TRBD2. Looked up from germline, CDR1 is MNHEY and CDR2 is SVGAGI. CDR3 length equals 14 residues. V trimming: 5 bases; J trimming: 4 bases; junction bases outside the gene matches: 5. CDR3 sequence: CASSLAGEGYEQYF. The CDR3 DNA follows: TGTGCCAGCAGTCTAGCGGGGGAGGGATACGAGCAGTACTTC.

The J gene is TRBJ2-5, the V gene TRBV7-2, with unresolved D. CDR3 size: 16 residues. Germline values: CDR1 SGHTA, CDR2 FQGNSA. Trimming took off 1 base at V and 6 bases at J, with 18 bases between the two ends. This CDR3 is CASSLEFADTRKTQYF. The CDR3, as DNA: TGTGCCAGCAGCTTAGAGTTTGCAGACACAAGAAAGACCCAGTACTTC.

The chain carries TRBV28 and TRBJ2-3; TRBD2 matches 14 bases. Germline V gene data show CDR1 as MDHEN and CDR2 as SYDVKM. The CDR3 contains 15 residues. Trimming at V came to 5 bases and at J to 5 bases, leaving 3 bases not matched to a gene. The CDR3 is CASSGGLAGGDTQYF. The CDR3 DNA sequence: TGTGCCAGCAGTGGAGGACTAGCGGGGGGAGATACGCAGTATTTT.

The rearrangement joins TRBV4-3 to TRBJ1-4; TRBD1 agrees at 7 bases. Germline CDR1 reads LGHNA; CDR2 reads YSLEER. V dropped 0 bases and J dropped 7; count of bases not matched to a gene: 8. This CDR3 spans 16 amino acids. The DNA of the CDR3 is TGCGCCAGCAGCCAAGAAACCGGGACAGCTCCTGAAAAACTGTTTTTT. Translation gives CASSQETGTAPEKLFF.

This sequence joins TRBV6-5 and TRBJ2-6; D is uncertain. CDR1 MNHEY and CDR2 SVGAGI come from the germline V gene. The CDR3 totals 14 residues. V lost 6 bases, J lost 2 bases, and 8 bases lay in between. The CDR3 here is CASSLIAGANVLTF. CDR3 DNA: TGTGCCAGCAGCCTAATAGCTGGGGCCAACGTCCTGACTTTC.

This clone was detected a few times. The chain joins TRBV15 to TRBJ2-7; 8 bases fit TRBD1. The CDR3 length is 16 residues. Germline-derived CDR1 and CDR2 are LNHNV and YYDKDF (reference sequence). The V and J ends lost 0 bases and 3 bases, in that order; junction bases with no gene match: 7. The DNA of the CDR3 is TGTGCCACCAGCAGAGAACGGGCAGGGGGCATCTACGAGCAGTACTTC. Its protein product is CATSRERAGGIYEQYF.

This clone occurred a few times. CDR3 sequence (DNA): TGCAGCGCCCGAGTAGCGGACAAGCACTCTGGGGCCAACGTCCTGACTTTC. Translation: CSARVADKHSGANVLTF. The chain has TRBV29-1 and TRBJ2-6, with a tentative D call TRBD2 (6 bases). V lost 7 bases and J lost 0, with 19 bases in between. The germline V gene has CDR1 SQVTM and CDR2 ANQGSEA. The CDR3 is 17 amino acids. The full variable domain, its missing parts supplied by reference TRBV29-1 and TRBJ2-6, is SAVISQKPSRDICQRGTSLTIQCQVDSQVTMMFWYRQQPGQSLTLIATANQGSEATYESGFVIDKFPISRPNLTFSTLTVSNMSPEDSSIYLCSARVADKHSGANVLTFGAGSRLTVL.

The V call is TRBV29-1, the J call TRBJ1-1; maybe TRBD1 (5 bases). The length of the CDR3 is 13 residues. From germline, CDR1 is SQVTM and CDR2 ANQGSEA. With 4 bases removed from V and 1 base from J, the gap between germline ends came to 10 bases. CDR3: CSVGGRQNTEAFF. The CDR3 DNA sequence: TGCAGCGTTGGGGGACGGCAGAACACTGAAGCTTTCTTT.

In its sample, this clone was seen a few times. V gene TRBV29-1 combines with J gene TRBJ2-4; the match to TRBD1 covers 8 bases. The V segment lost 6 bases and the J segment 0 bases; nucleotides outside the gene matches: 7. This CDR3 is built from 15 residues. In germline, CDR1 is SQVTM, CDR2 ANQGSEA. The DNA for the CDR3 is TGCAGCGTGGCCGGACAGGGCCTAGCCAAAAACATTCAGTACTTC. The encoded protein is CSVAGQGLAKNIQYF.

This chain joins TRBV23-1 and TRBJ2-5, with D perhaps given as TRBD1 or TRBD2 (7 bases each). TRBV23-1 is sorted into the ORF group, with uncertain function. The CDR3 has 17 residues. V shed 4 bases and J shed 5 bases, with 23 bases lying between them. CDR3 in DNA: TGCGCCAGCAGTCCCACAGGGGCGCCGGGGGGACGGGAGACCCAGTACTTC. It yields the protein CASSPTGAPGGRETQYF.

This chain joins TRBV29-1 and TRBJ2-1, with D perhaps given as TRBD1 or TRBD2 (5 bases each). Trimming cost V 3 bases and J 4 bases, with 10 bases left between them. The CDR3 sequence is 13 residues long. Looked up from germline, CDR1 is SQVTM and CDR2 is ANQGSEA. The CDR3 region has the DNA TGCAGCGTTGAGGGGCGGGTATACAATGAGCAGTTCTTC. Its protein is CSVEGRVYNEQFF.

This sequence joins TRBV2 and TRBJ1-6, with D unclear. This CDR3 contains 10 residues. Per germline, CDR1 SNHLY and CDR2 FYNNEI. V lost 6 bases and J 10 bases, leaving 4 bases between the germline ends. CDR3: CASRKSPLHF. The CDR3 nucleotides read TGTGCCAGCAGAAAATCACCCCTCCACTTT.

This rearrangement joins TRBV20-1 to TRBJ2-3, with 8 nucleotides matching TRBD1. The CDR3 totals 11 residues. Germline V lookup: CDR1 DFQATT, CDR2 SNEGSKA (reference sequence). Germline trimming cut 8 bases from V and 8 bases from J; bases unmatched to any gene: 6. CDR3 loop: CSSGDRGTQYF. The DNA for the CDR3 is TGCAGTTCAGGTGACAGGGGTACGCAGTATTTT.

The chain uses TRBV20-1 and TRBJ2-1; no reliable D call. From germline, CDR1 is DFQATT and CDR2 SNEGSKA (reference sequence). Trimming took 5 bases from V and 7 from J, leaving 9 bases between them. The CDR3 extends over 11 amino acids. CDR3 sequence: CSAGNWNEQFF. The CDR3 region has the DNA TGCAGTGCTGGGAATTGGAATGAGCAGTTCTTC.

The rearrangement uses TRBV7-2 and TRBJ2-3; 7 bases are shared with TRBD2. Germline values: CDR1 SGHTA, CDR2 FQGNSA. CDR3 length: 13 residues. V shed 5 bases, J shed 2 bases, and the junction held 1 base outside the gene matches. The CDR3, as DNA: TGTGCCAGCAGCCGGGACTACACAGATACGCAGTATTTT. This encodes CASSRDYTDTQYF.

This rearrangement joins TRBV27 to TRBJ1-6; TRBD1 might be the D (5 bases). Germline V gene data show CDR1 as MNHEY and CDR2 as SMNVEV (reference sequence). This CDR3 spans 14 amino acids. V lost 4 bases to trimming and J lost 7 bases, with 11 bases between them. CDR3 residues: CASSSRDLNSPLHF. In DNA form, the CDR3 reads TGTGCCAGCAGTTCCCGGGACCTGAATTCACCCCTCCACTTT.

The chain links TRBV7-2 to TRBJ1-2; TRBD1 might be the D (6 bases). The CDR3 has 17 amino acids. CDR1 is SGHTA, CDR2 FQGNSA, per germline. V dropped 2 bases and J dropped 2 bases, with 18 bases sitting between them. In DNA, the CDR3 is TGTGCCAGCAGCTTATCGGCAAGGGACACCAAGAACTATGGCTACACCTTC. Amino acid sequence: CASSLSARDTKNYGYTF.

CDR3 in DNA: TGTGCCAGCAGTCCCCCACGACCCTTGACAGGGGGTGTGAGGGTCTATAATTCACCCCTCCACTTT. This sequence encodes CASSPPRPLTGGVRVYNSPLHF. V is TRBV27 and J is TRBJ1-6; 9 bases fit TRBD1. With V trimmed by 5 bases and J by 3 bases, 23 bases remained unmatched. The CDR3 length is 22 residues. The germline V gene has CDR1 MNHEY and CDR2 SMNVEV (reference sequence).

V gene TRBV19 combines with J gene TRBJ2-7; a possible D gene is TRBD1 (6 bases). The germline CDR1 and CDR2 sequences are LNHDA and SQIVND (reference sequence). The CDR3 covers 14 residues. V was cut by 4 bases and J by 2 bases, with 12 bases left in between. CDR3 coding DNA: TGTGCCAGTAGTACATACGGACAGACCTACGAGCAGTACTTC. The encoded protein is CASSTYGQTYEQYF. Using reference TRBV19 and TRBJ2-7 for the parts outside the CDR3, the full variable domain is DGGITQSPKYLFRKEGQNVTLSCEQNLNHDAMYWYRQDPGQGLRLIYYSQIVNDFQKGDIAEGYSVSREKKESFPLTVTSAQKNPTAFYLCASSTYGQTYEQYFGPGTRLTVT.

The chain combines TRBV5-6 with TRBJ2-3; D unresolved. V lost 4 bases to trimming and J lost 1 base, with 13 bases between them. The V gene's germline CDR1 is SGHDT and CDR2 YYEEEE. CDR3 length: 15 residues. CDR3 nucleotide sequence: TGTGCCAGCAGCCGATCGAATAGGGGCACAGATACGCAGTATTTT. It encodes CASSRSNRGTDTQYF.

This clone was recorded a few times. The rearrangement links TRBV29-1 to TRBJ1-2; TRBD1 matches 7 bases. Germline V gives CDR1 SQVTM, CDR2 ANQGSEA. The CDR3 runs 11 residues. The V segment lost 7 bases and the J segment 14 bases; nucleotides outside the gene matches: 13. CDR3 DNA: TGCAGCGGCGGGGACAGCCCGAGGAATACCTTC. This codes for CSGGDSPRNTF.

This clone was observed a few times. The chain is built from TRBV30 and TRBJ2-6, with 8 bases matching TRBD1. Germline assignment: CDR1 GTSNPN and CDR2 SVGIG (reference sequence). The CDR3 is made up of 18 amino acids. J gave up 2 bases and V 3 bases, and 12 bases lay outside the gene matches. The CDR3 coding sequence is TGTGCCTGGAGACCTCGCGGACAGGGAATCGCTGGGGCCAACGTCCTGACTTTC. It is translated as CAWRPRGQGIAGANVLTF.

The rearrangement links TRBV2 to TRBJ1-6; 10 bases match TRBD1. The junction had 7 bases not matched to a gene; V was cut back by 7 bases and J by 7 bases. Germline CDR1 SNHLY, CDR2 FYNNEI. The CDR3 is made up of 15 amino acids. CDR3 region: CASTSSGQGNSPLHF. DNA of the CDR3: TGTGCCAGCACCTCGTCGGGACAGGGGAATTCACCCCTCCACTTT. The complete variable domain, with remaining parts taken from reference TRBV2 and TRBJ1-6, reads EPEVTQTPSHQVTQMGQEVILRCVPISNHLYFYWYRQILGQKVEFLVSFYNNEISEKSEIFDDQFSVERPDGSNFTLKIRSTKLEDSAMYFCASTSSGQGNSPLHFGNGTRLTVT.

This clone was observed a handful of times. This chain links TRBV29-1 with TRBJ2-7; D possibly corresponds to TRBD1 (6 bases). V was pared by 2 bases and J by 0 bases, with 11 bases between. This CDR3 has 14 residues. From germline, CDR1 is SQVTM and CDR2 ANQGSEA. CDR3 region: CSVELVQGSYEQYF. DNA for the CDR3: TGCAGCGTTGAACTCGTACAGGGCTCCTACGAGCAGTACTTC.

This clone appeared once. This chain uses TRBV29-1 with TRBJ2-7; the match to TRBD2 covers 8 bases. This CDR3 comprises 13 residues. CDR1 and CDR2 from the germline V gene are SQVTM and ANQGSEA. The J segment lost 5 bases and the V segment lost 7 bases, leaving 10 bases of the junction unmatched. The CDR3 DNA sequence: TGCAGCGCCACCGGACTAGCTTCGCACGAGCAGTACTTC. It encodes CSATGLASHEQYF.

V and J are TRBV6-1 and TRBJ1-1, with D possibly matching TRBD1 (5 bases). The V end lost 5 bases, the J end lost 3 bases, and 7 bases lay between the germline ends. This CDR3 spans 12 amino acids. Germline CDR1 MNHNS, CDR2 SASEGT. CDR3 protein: CASSWGDTEAFF. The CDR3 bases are TGTGCCAGCAGTTGGGGGGACACTGAAGCTTTCTTT.

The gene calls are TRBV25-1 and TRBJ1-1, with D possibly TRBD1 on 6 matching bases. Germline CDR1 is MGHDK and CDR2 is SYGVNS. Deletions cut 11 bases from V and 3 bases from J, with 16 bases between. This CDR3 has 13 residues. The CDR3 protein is CASSRPGDTEAFF. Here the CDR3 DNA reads TGTGCCTCCAGCCGGCCAGGGGACACTGAAGCTTTCTTT.

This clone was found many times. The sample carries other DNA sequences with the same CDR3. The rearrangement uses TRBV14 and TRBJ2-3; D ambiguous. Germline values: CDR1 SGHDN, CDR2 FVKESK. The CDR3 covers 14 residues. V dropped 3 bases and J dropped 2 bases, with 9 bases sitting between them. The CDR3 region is CASSQGSTTDTQYF. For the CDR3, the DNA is TGTGCCAGCAGCCAGGGGTCTACCACAGATACGCAGTATTTT. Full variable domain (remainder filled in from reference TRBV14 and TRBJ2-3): EAGVTQFPSHSVIEKGQTVTLRCDPISGHDNLYWYRRVMGKEIKFLLHFVKESKQDESGMPNNRFLAERTGGTYSTLKVQPAELEDSGVYFCASSQGSTTDTQYFGPGTRLTVL.